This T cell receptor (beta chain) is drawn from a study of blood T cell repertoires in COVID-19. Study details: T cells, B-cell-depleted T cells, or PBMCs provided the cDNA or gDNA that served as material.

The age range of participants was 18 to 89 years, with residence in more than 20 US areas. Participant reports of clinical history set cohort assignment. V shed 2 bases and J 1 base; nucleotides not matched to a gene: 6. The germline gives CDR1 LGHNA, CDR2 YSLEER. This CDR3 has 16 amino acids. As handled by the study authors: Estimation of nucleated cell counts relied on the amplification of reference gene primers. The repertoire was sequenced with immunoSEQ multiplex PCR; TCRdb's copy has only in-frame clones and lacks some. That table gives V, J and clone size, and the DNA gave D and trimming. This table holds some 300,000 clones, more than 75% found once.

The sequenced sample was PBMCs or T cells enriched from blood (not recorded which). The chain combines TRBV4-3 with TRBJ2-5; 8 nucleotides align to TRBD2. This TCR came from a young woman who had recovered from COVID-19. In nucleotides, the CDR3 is TGCGCCAGCAGCCAAACGGGGGGGCCGACCCAAGAGACCCAGTACTTC. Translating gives CASSQTGGPTQETQYF.